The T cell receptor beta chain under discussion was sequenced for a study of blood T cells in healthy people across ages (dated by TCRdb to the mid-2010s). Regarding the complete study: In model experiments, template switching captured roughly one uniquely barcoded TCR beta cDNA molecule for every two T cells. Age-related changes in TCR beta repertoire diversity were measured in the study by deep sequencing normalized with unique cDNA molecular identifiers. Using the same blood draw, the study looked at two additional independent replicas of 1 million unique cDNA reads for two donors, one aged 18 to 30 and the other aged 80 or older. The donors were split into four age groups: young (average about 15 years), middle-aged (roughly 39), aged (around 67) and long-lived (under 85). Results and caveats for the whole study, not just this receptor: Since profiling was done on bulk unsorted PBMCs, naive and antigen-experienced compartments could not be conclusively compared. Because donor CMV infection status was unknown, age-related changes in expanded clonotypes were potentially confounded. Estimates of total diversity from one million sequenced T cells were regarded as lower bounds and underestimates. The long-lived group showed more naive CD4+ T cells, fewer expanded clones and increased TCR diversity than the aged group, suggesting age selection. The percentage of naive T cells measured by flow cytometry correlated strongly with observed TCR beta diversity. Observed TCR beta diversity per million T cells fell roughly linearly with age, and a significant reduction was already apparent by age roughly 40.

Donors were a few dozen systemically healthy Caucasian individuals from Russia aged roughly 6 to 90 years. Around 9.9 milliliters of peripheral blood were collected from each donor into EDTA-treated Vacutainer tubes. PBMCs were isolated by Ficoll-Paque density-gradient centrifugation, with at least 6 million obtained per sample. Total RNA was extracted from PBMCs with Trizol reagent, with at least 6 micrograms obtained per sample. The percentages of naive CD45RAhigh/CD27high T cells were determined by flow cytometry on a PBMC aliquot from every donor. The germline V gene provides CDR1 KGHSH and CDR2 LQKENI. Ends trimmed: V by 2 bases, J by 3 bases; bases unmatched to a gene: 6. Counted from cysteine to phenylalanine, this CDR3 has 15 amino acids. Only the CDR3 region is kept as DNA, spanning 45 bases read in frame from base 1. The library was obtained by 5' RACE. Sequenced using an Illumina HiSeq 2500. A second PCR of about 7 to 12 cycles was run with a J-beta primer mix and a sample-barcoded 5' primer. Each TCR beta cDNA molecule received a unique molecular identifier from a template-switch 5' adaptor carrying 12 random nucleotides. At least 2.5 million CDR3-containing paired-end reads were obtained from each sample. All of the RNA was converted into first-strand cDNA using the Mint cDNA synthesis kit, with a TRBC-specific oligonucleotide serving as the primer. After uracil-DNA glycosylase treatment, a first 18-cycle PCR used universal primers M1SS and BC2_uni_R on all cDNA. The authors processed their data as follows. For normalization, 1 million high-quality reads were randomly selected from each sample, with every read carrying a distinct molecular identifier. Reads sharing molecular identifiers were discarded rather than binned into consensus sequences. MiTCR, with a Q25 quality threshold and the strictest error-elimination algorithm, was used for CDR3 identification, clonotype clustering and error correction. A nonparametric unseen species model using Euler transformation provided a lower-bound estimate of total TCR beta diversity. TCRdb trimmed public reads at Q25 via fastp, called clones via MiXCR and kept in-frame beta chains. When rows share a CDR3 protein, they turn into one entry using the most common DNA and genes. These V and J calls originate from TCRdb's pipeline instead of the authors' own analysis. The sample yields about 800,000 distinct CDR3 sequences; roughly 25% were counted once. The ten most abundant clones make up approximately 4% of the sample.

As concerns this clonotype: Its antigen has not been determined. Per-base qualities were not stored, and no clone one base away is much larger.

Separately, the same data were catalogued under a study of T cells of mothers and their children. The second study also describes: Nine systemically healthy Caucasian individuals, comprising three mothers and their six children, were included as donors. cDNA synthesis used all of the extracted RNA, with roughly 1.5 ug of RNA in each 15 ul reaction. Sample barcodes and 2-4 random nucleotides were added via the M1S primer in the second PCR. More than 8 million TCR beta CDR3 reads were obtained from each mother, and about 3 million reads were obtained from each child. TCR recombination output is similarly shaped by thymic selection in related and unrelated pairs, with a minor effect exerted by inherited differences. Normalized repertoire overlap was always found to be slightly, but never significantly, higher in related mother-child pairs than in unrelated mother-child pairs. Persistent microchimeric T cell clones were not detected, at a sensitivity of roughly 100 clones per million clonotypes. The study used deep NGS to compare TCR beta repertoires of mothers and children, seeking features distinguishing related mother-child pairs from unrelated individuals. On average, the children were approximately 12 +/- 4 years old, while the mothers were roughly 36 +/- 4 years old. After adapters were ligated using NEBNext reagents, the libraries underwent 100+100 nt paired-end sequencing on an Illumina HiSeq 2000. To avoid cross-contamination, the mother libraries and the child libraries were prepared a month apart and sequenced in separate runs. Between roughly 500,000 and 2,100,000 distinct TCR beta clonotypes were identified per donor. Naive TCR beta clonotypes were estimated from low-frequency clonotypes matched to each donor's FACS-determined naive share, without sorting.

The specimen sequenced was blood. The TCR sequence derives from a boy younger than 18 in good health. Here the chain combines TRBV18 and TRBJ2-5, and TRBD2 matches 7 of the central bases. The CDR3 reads CASSPETSPKETQYF. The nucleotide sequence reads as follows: TGTGCCAGCTCACCAGAGACTAGCCCGAAAGAGACCCAGTACTTC.